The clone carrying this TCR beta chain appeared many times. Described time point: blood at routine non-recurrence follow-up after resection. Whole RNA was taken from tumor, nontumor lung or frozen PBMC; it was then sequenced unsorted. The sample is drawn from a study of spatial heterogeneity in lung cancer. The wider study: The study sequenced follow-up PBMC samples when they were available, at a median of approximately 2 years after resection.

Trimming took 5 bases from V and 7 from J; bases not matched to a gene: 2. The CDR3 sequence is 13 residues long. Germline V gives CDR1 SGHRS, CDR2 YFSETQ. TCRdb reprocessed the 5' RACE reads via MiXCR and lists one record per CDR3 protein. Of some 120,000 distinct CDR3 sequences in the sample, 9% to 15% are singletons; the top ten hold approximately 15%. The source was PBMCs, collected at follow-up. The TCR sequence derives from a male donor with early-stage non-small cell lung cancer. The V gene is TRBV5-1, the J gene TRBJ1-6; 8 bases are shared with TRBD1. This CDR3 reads CASRGQGNSPLHF. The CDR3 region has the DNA TGCGCCAGCAGAGGACAGGGCAATTCACCCCTCCACTTT.